This T cell receptor (beta chain) was captured by sequencing in a study of human versus mouse CDR3 diversity and MHC coevolution. Study results and caveats: Among all groups, two of three human donors showed least clonal inequality.

Sorting isolated naive CD4 T cells lacking CD45RO and expressing CD62L. The assay was immunoSEQ multiplex PCR, and TCRdb's table has in-frame clones only and misses some. The sample consists of tens of thousands of clones, around 93% of them appearing once. This clone was counted a single time. Its antigen is still unknown. This TCR was sampled from a person aged 25-75 years in good health. Sequencing was performed on naive CD4+ T cells from blood. Subset of the sample: CD45RO-negative CD62L-positive naive CD4 T cells.

CDR3 residues: CASSEFQGGLRFYEQYF. In nucleotides, the CDR3 is TGTGCCAGCAGTGAATTCCAGGGAGGTTTGCGCTTCTACGAGCAGTACTTC. V and J are TRBV6-1 and TRBJ2-7; possibly TRBD2 for D (6 bases). The CDR3 extends over 17 amino acids. Trimming left V 2 bases short and J 3 bases short, with 20 bases between. The germline gives CDR1 MNHNS, CDR2 SASEGT.